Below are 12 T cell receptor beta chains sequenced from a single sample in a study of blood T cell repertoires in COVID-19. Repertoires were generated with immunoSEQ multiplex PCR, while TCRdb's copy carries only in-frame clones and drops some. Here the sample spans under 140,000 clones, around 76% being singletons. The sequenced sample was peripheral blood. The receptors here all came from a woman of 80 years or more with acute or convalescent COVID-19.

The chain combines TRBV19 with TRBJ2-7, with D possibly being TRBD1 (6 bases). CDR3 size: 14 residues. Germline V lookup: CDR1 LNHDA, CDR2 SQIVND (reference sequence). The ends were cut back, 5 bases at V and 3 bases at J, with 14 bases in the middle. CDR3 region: CASSRAGAGYEQYF. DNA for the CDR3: TGTGCCAGTAGTCGGGCAGGGGCCGGCTACGAGCAGTACTTC.

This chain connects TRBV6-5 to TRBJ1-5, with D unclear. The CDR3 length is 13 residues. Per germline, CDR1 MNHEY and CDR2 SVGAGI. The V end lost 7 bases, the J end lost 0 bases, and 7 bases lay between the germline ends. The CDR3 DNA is TGTGCCAGCAAGAGGGATAGCAATCAGCCCCAGCATTTT. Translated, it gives CASKRDSNQPQHF.

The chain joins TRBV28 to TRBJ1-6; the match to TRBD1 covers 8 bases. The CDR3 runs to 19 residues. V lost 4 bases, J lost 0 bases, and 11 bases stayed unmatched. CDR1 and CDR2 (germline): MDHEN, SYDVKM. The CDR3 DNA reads TGTGCCAGCAGTTCACGGACAGGGCGTTCGAGCTCCTATAATTCACCCCTCCACTTT. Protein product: CASSSRTGRSSSYNSPLHF.

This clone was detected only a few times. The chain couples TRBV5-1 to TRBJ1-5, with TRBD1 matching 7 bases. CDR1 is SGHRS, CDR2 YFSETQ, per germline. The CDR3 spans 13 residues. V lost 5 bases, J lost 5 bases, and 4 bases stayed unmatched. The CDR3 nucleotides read TGCGCCAGCAGACGGGACAGCGATCAGCCCCAGCATTTT. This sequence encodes CASRRDSDQPQHF.

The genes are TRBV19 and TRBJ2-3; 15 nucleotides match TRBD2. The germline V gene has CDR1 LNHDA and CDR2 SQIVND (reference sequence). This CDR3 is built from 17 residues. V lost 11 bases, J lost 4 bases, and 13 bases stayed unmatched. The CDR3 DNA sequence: TGTGCCTCGAGGGGAGGACTAGCGGGAGGGCCCCCAGATACGCAGTATTTT. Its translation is CASRGGLAGGPPDTQYF. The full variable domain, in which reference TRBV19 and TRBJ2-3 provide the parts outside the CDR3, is DGGITQSPKYLFRKEGQNVTLSCEQNLNHDAMYWYRQDPGQGLRLIYYSQIVNDFQKGDIAEGYSVSREKKESFPLTVTSAQKNPTAFYLCASRGGLAGGPPDTQYFGPGTRLTVL.

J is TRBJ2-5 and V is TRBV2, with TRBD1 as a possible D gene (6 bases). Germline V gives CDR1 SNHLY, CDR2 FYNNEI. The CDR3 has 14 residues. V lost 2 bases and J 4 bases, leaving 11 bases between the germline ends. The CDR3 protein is CASSENRVRETQYF. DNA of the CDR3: TGTGCCAGCAGTGAAAACAGGGTGAGAGAGACCCAGTACTTC.

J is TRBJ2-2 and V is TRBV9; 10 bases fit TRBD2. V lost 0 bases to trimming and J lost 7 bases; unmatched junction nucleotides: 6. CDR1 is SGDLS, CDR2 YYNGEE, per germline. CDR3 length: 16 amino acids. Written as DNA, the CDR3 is TGTGCCAGCAGCGTAGGAGCGGGGGGGCCGAACGGGGAGCTGTTTTTT. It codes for CASSVGAGGPNGELFF.

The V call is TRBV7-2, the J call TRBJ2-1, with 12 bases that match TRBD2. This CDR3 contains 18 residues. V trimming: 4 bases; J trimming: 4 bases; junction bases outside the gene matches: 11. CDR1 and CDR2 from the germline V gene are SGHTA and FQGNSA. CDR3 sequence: CASSSPSGRAWKYNEQFF. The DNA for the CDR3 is TGTGCCAGCAGCTCCCCTAGCGGGAGGGCCTGGAAATACAATGAGCAGTTCTTC.

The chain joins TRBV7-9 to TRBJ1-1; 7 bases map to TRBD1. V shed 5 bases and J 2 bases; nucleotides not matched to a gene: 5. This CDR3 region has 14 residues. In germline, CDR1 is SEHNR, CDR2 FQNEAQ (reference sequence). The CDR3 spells CASSEQGLNTEAFF. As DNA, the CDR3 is TGTGCCAGCAGCGAACAGGGGCTAAACACTGAAGCTTTCTTT. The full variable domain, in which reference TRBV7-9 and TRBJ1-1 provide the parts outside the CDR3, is DTGVSQNPRHKITKRGQNVTFRCDPISEHNRLYWYRQTLGQGPEFLTYFQNEAQLEKSRLLSDRFSAERPKGSFSTLEIQRTEQGDSAMYLCASSEQGLNTEAFFGQGTRLTVV.

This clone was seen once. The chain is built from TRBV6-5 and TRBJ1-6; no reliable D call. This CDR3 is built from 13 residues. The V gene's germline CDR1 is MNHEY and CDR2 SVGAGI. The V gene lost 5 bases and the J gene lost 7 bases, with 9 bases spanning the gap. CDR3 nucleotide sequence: TGTGCCAGCAGTCTTTCTCTAAATTCACCCCTCCACTTT. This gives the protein CASSLSLNSPLHF.

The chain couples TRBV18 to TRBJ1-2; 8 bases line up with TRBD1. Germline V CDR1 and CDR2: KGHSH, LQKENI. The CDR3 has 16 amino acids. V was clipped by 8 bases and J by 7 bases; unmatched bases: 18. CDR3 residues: CASDGGTGLSGPGYTF. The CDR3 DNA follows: TGTGCCAGCGACGGAGGGACAGGACTGAGTGGACCTGGCTACACCTTC.

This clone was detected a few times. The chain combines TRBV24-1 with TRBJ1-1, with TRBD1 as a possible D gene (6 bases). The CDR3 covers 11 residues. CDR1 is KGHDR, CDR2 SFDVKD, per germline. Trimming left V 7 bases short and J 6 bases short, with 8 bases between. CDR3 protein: CATSTGSEAFF. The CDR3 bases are TGTGCCACCAGCACAGGGTCTGAAGCTTTCTTT.